The 12 T cell receptor beta chains presented below share a single source sample, sequenced in a study of blood T cell repertoires in COVID-19. Clones were sequenced by immunoSEQ multiplex PCR, and TCRdb holds only the in-frame ones, with some missing. The data contain hundreds of thousands of clones, about 87% of them seen just once; the ten biggest clones take up 0.2% to 0.3%. The sequencing sample was made of peripheral blood. The receptors were sampled from a woman aged 18 to 35 with acute or convalescent COVID-19.

This chain joins TRBV15 and TRBJ1-2; D possibly corresponds to TRBD1 (6 bases). Germline loops: CDR1 LNHNV, CDR2 YYDKDF (reference sequence). The CDR3 totals 13 residues. With 2 bases removed from V and 8 bases from J, the gap between germline ends came to 12 bases. In nucleotides, the CDR3 is TGTGCCACCAGCAGACTAGACAGGTTCGGCTACACCTTC. It codes for CATSRLDRFGYTF.

The rearrangement uses TRBV12-3 or TRBV12-4 and TRBJ1-2; TRBD1 matches at 9 bases. V was clipped by 5 bases and J by 5 bases; unmatched bases: 3. CDR3 length: 13 residues. CDR3 DNA: TGTGCCAGCAGTGAGGGACAGGGATATGGCTACACCTTC. This translates into CASSEGQGYGYTF.

The chain carries TRBV3-1 (or the pseudogene TRBV3-2) and TRBJ2-3, with TRBD2 matching over 10 bases. Germline-derived CDR1 and CDR2 are LGHDT and YNNKEL (reference sequence). V shed 2 bases and J 3 bases; nucleotides not matched to a gene: 11. The CDR3 length is 18 residues. CDR3 DNA sequence: TGTGCCAGCAGCCAAAACTGGGCTAGCGGGGGACGAACAGATACGCAGTATTTT. Protein sequence: CASSQNWASGGRTDTQYF.

The rearrangement uses TRBV6-4 and TRBJ2-1; TRBD2 agrees at 7 bases. The CDR3 sequence is 15 residues long. Trimming cost V 0 bases and J 7 bases; bases outside gene matches: 6. Germline V lookup: CDR1 MRHNA, CDR2 SNTAGT. In DNA, the CDR3 is TGTGCCAGCAGTGACTCCGTCGGAGCGGGGAATGAGCAGTTCTTC. It is translated as CASSDSVGAGNEQFF.

Details on this clone: Other DNA sequences in this specimen translate into the identical CDR3. Here the CDR3 reads CASSLEGGNQPQHF. The CDR3, as DNA: TGTGCCAGCAGCTTAGAGGGCGGGAATCAGCCCCAGCATTTT. The V and J genes are TRBV7-2 and TRBJ1-5; D is unclear. CDR1 and CDR2 (germline): SGHTA, FQGNSA. V was cut by 1 base and J by 4 bases, with 8 bases left in between. CDR3 length: 14 amino acids.

V and J are TRBV6-5 and TRBJ2-5; tentative D call: TRBD2 (5 bases). The germline V and J ends were trimmed by 0 bases and 4 bases, with 9 bases remaining between them. The CDR3 totals 14 residues. Looked up from germline, CDR1 is MNHEY and CDR2 is SVGAGI. CDR3 bases: TGTGCCAGCAGTTACTCGATCGGACTAGAGACCCAGTACTTC. Protein sequence: CASSYSIGLETQYF.

As for this clone: Other DNA variants within this sample encode the same CDR3. This rearrangement joins TRBV7-3 to TRBJ1-3; D not certain. CDR1 is SGHTA, CDR2 FQGTGA, per germline. V was clipped by 5 bases and J by 0 bases, with 11 bases between them. CDR3 length equals 15 residues. The CDR3 DNA reads as TGTGCCAGCAGCCCCTCGCGAGACTCTGGAAACACCATATATTTT. Residues: CASSPSRDSGNTIYF.

V and J are TRBV29-1 and TRBJ1-1; 7 bases match TRBD1. From germline, CDR1 is SQVTM and CDR2 ANQGSEA. The CDR3 is made up of 13 amino acids. CDR3 nucleotide sequence: TGCGGAGTAAGGGGGCTGATGAACACTGAAGCTTTCTTT. Its protein product is CGVRGLMNTEAFF.

CDR3 coding DNA: TGTGCCAGCAGCCCCTGGTCAGGGCCGATCCACGAGCAGTACTTC. Its translation is CASSPWSGPIHEQYF. The chain couples TRBV11-3 to TRBJ2-7, with D possibly matching TRBD1 (5 bases). Trimming stripped 5 bases from V and 5 bases from J, with 19 bases between. CDR1 is SGHNT and CDR2 is YENEEA in the germline V gene. The CDR3 is 15 amino acids.

This clone showed up just once. The V call is TRBV30, the J call TRBJ1-6; D not resolved. The V gene's germline CDR1 is GTSNPN and CDR2 SVGIG (reference sequence). The CDR3 is 15 amino acids. V lost 0 bases, J lost 3 bases, and 9 bases lay in between. The CDR3: CAWSVRPNYNSPLHF. The CDR3 DNA is TGTGCCTGGAGTGTACGTCCTAACTATAATTCACCCCTCCACTTT.

V and J are TRBV29-1 and TRBJ1-4; maybe TRBD1 (5 bases). This CDR3 has 13 residues. The V end was cut by 3 bases, the J end by 8 bases, with 13 bases between. The germline gives CDR1 SQVTM, CDR2 ANQGSEA. For the CDR3, the DNA is TGCAGCGTTGAGTTCCAGGGCCGGGAAAAACTGTTTTTT. Its protein is CSVEFQGREKLFF.

The V and J genes are TRBV4-2 and TRBJ1-2, with 7 bases aligning to TRBD1. The CDR3 contains 14 residues. Per germline, CDR1 LGHNA and CDR2 YNFKEQ. The V gene end was trimmed by 1 base and the J gene end by 4 bases; junction bases not matched to a gene: 3. The CDR3 spells CASSQAGTAYGYTF. CDR3 coding DNA: TGTGCCAGCAGCCAAGCCGGGACAGCCTATGGCTACACCTTC.